This passage covers 17 T cell receptor beta chains from one sample sequenced in a study of cytomegalovirus exposure and HLA in healthy donors. Data came from immunoSEQ multiplex PCR; TCRdb stores just in-frame clones and leaves some out. The sample records around 250,000 clones, 90% being singletons. Input material: PBMCs. These receptors were taken from a woman between 18 and 30 years old in good health and CMV-seronegative.

This rearrangement joins TRBV28 to TRBJ2-5; D might be TRBD2 (6 bases). Germline CDR1 reads MDHEN; CDR2 reads SYDVKM. V was trimmed by 8 bases and J by 5 bases, leaving 15 bases between them. This CDR3 has 13 amino acids. DNA for the CDR3: TGTGCCAGCTACGGCGGGGTGATTGAGACCCAGTACTTC. The encoded protein is CASYGGVIETQYF.

The chain links TRBV7-2 to TRBJ2-5; 8 positions agree with TRBD2. This CDR3 contains 15 residues. V shed 6 bases, J shed 2 bases, and the junction held 8 bases outside the gene matches. Germline CDR1 reads SGHTA; CDR2 reads FQGNSA. The CDR3 DNA sequence: TGTGCCAGCAGACCCATAGCGGGGAATCAAGAGACCCAGTACTTC. Protein: CASRPIAGNQETQYF.

This clone appeared a single time. This chain connects TRBV9 to TRBJ2-1, with TRBD2 identical over 10 bases. The CDR3 sequence is 16 residues long. After removal of 3 bases from V and 6 bases from J, the junction contained 9 bases not matched to a gene. CDR1 and CDR2 (germline): SGDLS, YYNGEE. CDR3 region: CASSASGTSVPNEQFF. In nucleotides, the CDR3 is TGTGCCAGCAGCGCCTCCGGGACTAGCGTTCCCAATGAGCAGTTCTTC.

V usage is TRBV27 and J usage is TRBJ2-5; TRBD1 might be the D (7 bases). The germline V gene has CDR1 MNHEY and CDR2 SMNVEV (reference sequence). Trimming cost V 2 bases and J 0 bases, with 10 bases left between them. The CDR3 is made up of 15 amino acids. The CDR3 nucleotides read TGTGCCAGCAGTTTAGCGGGACAGTACCAAGAGACCCAGTACTTC. This sequence encodes CASSLAGQYQETQYF.

The V call is TRBV25-1, the J call TRBJ2-1, with 9 bases matching TRBD2. Germline V gene sequence: CDR1 MGHDK, CDR2 SYGVNS. After removal of 3 bases from V and 9 bases from J, the junction contained 9 bases not matched to a gene. The CDR3 covers 15 residues. This CDR3 is CASSDGLAGLREQFF. CDR3 sequence (DNA): TGTGCCAGCAGTGACGGGCTAGCGGGATTACGTGAGCAGTTCTTC.

The chain recombines TRBV30 with TRBJ1-3, with no clear D. This CDR3 spans 14 amino acids. Per the germline V gene, CDR1 is GTSNPN and CDR2 is SVGIG (reference sequence). The ends were cut back, 0 bases at V and 0 bases at J, with 6 bases in the middle. The CDR3 DNA is TGTGCCTGGAGTGTCGGGAGCTCTGGAAACACCATATATTTT. Amino acids: CAWSVGSSGNTIYF.

The V call is TRBV19, the J call TRBJ2-7; 7 positions match TRBD1. V gave up 6 bases and J gave up 3 bases; unmatched junction bases: 14. This CDR3 contains 16 residues. Germline values: CDR1 LNHDA, CDR2 SQIVND (reference sequence). The CDR3 here is CASRDSEGASGYEQYF. The CDR3 DNA is TGTGCCAGTAGGGACTCTGAGGGGGCGAGTGGCTACGAGCAGTACTTC.

With regard to this clone: Within the sample, other DNA sequences also encode this same CDR3. The gene calls are TRBV7-2 and TRBJ2-1; a weak D match, TRBD1 (6 bases). This CDR3 contains 12 residues. Germline CDR1 SGHTA, CDR2 FQGNSA. The V end was cut by 4 bases, the J end by 6 bases, with 7 bases between. The CDR3 sequence: CASSSQGNEQFF. The CDR3, as DNA: TGTGCCAGCAGCTCACAGGGCAATGAGCAGTTCTTC.

The V gene is TRBV18, the J gene TRBJ2-5, with no clear D. CDR1 is KGHSH, CDR2 LQKENI, per germline. This CDR3 region has 12 residues. Trimming took off 6 bases at V and 0 bases at J, with 5 bases between the two ends. As DNA, the CDR3 is TGTGCCAGCTCCCAGTACCAAGAGACCCAGTACTTC. Amino acid sequence: CASSQYQETQYF.

This sequence joins TRBV7-2 and TRBJ1-6, with 9 bases matching TRBD1. Germline CDR1 reads SGHTA; CDR2 reads FQGNSA. J was trimmed by 9 bases and V by 1 base; bases with no gene match: 7. The CDR3 runs to 16 residues. The CDR3 sequence is CASSLVGDRVLSPLHF. In DNA form, the CDR3 reads TGTGCCAGCAGCTTAGTCGGGGACAGGGTTCTTTCACCCCTCCACTTT.

The rearrangement links TRBV4-1 to TRBJ2-7, with D possibly matching TRBD1 (5 bases). Between the trimmed V and J ends, which lost 3 bases and 0 bases, there was a span of 24 bases. Germline loops: CDR1 MGHRA, CDR2 YSYEKL. This CDR3 spans 19 amino acids. This CDR3 reads CASSQLSAGKLRRSYEQYV. The CDR3 DNA follows: TGCGCCAGCAGCCAGTTATCGGCAGGGAAACTTAGACGCTCCTACGAGCAGTACGTC.

This sequence joins TRBV28 and TRBJ1-1; 7 bases line up with TRBD1. Losses at the gene ends were 4 bases for V and 1 base for J; bases not matched to a gene: 3. This CDR3 comprises 14 residues. CDR1 is MDHEN, CDR2 SYDVKM, per germline. CDR3 sequence: CASSWGQRNTEAFF. The CDR3 region has the DNA TGTGCCAGCAGTTGGGGACAGAGGAACACTGAAGCTTTCTTT.

The rearrangement joins TRBV5-1 to TRBJ2-1, with D possibly TRBD2 on 5 matching bases. The germline gives CDR1 SGHRS, CDR2 YFSETQ. The CDR3 contains 13 residues. Trimming stripped 0 bases from V and 7 bases from J, with 8 bases between. The DNA for the CDR3 is TGCGCCAGCAGCTTGGTCGGCGGGAATGAGCAGTTCTTC. Translation: CASSLVGGNEQFF.

The chain uses TRBV2 and TRBJ1-6; 9 bases are shared with TRBD1. The CDR3 is made up of 18 amino acids. The germline CDR1 and CDR2 sequences are SNHLY and FYNNEI. V lost 6 bases, J lost 11 bases, and 20 bases stayed unmatched. CDR3 DNA: TGTGCCAGCAGGCCCGGGACAGGGTCCCCCACCGTGGGTCCACCCCTCCACTTT. It yields the protein CASRPGTGSPTVGPPLHF.

This clone was seen a single time. The V gene is TRBV28, the J gene TRBJ2-1; 8 bases are shared with TRBD2. Trimming removed 3 bases from V and 4 bases from J; junction bases left unmatched: 2. In germline, CDR1 is MDHEN, CDR2 SYDVKM. This CDR3 has 14 residues. CDR3 in amino acids: CASSLRLAYNEQFF. CDR3 sequence (DNA): TGTGCCAGCAGTTTGCGACTAGCGTACAATGAGCAGTTCTTC.

The V and J genes are TRBV5-5 and TRBJ1-1; D unclear. The V end lost 1 base, the J end lost 7 bases, and 8 bases lay between the germline ends. Germline lookup yields CDR1 SGHKS and CDR2 YYEKEE (reference sequence). This CDR3 spans 12 amino acids. The CDR3 nucleotides read TGTGCCAGCAGCTTGAATAGCCATGAAGCTTTCTTT. Residues: CASSLNSHEAFF.

This chain connects TRBV7-2 to TRBJ2-3, with 8 bases aligning to TRBD1. This CDR3 spans 14 amino acids. The germline CDR1 and CDR2 sequences are SGHTA and FQGNSA. Losses at the gene ends were 3 bases for V and 5 bases for J; bases not matched to a gene: 4. In nucleotides, the CDR3 is TGTGCCAGCAGCTTCGGACAGGGCGGAGATACGCAGTATTTT. Residues: CASSFGQGGDTQYF.